The 22 T cell receptor beta chains below were found in one sample sequenced in a study of beta chain features in type 1 diabetes. Study-wide findings and caveats: Moderate yet significant TCRB CDR3 shortening was seen in Type 1 diabetes patients in all four CD4+ subsets.

The antigens for these receptors are not known. Since all of the isolated RNA was reverse transcribed, expressed TCRB transcripts were what got sequenced. Profiled with immunoSEQ multiplex PCR; TCRdb holds only in-frame clones, not every one. The repertoire holds 200,000 to 300,000 clones, with roughly 21% as singletons. What was sequenced was naive CD4+ T cells from blood. The receptors were gathered from a middle-aged woman with type 1 diabetes.

V and J are TRBV10-3 and TRBJ2-7; tentatively, D is TRBD2 (6 bases). V lost 6 bases and J 3 bases, leaving 15 bases between the germline ends. The CDR3 runs to 14 residues. Germline CDR1 is ENHRY and CDR2 is SYGVKD. The CDR3 here is CAIRKPEGVYEQYF. The CDR3 nucleotides are TGTGCCATCAGGAAGCCGGAGGGCGTCTACGAGCAGTACTTC.

The chain uses TRBV5-4 and TRBJ1-2; maybe TRBD1 (6 bases). The length of the CDR3 is 15 residues. From germline, CDR1 is SGHNT and CDR2 YYREEE (reference sequence). V was trimmed by 4 bases and J by 0 bases, leaving 13 bases between them. In nucleotides, the CDR3 is TGTGCCAGCAGCCCCTCAGGGGATCCTAACTATGGCTACACCTTC. It codes for CASSPSGDPNYGYTF.

DNA of the CDR3: TGTGCCAGCAGACAAGACAGTAACGAGCAGTTCTTC. Its translation: CASRQDSNEQFF. This chain uses TRBV7-9 with TRBJ2-1, with D possibly being TRBD1 (5 bases). Germline lookup yields CDR1 SEHNR and CDR2 FQNEAQ (reference sequence). Trimming cost V 6 bases and J 10 bases, with 13 bases left between them. The CDR3 is 12 amino acids.

This sequence joins TRBV9 and TRBJ2-1; 8 bases are shared with TRBD2. V gave up 0 bases and J gave up 7 bases; unmatched junction bases: 3. Germline V gene lookup returns CDR1 SGDLS and CDR2 YYNGEE. The CDR3 length is 14 residues. CDR3 sequence: CASSVAGGPNEQFF. The CDR3 bases are TGTGCCAGCAGCGTAGCGGGAGGGCCTAATGAGCAGTTCTTC.

This clone was observed a few times. J is TRBJ1-5 and V is TRBV30; D is perhaps TRBD1 (5 bases). The CDR3 runs 12 residues. Trimming cost V 6 bases and J 6 bases, with 12 bases left between them. Germline CDR1 reads GTSNPN; CDR2 reads SVGIG (reference sequence). As DNA, the CDR3 is TGTGCCTGCTCAGGGTCAGGTCAGCCCCAGCATTTT. It specifies CACSGSGQPQHF.

The rearrangement joins TRBV5-4 to TRBJ2-5, with 8 bases matching TRBD2. Germline CDR1 reads SGHNT; CDR2 reads YYREEE (reference sequence). There are 15 residues in the CDR3. Trimming took 1 base from V and 2 from J; bases not matched to a gene: 4. The CDR3 sequence is CASSLTSGAQETQYF. CDR3 sequence (DNA): TGTGCCAGCAGCTTGACTAGCGGAGCACAAGAGACCCAGTACTTC.

The chain joins TRBV13 to TRBJ1-1; a possible D gene is TRBD1 (5 bases). The CDR3 runs to 13 residues. V was cut by 5 bases and J by 4 bases, with 11 bases left in between. Germline loops: CDR1 PRHDT, CDR2 FYEKMQ (reference sequence). The CDR3 loop is CASSPGGSTEAFF. The CDR3 region has the DNA TGTGCCAGCAGCCCGGGGGGTTCCACTGAAGCTTTCTTT.

This clone was detected only a few times. This chain uses TRBV5-8 with TRBJ2-3; 9 positions agree with TRBD1. V lost 2 bases and J lost 4; bases outside the gene matches: 2. Germline V gene sequence: CDR1 SGHTS, CDR2 YDEGEE. The CDR3 is 14 residues long. CDR3 in DNA: TGTGCCAGCAGCTTTGGACAGGGGCCAGATACGCAGTATTTT. This encodes CASSFGQGPDTQYF.

This clone came up a few times. The chain combines TRBV20-1 with TRBJ2-1, with unresolved D. The CDR3 runs 10 residues. V lost 4 bases to trimming and J lost 7 bases, with 5 bases between them. Germline assignment: CDR1 DFQATT and CDR2 SNEGSKA (reference sequence). CDR3 nucleotide sequence: TGCAGTGCTACCTTAAATGAGCAGTTCTTC. This sequence encodes CSATLNEQFF.

This chain links TRBV28 with TRBJ2-7; TRBD2 aligns across 9 bases. The length of the CDR3 is 16 residues. Germline CDR1 MDHEN, CDR2 SYDVKM. The J segment lost 2 bases and the V segment lost 3 bases, leaving 8 bases of the junction unmatched. CDR3 sequence: CASSFLHSGRAYEQYF. The CDR3 nucleotides are TGTGCCAGCAGTTTTTTACATAGCGGGAGAGCCTACGAGCAGTACTTC.

This sequence joins TRBV7-3 and TRBJ2-1; D might be TRBD1 (6 bases). CDR3 size: 13 residues. Germline V gene lookup returns CDR1 SGHTA and CDR2 FQGTGA. Trimming shortened V by 6 bases and J by 5 bases, and 11 bases separated the two germline ends. CDR3 protein: CASSQDSDNEQFF. The DNA for the CDR3 is TGTGCCAGCAGTCAGGACAGCGACAATGAGCAGTTCTTC.

CDR3 sequence: CASSLDPGGEAFF. CDR3 nucleotide sequence: TGCGCCAGCAGCTTGGACCCGGGGGGTGAAGCTTTCTTT. The chain couples TRBV5-1 to TRBJ1-1; D is perhaps TRBD1 (5 bases). V lost 0 bases to trimming and J lost 7 bases, with 10 bases between them. The germline gives CDR1 SGHRS, CDR2 YFSETQ. This CDR3 has 13 amino acids.

DNA of the CDR3: TGTGCCAGCAGCGTAAGGGCTAGCTTAGAGACCCAGTACTTC. Its translation is CASSVRASLETQYF. The gene calls are TRBV9 and TRBJ2-5; possibly TRBD2 for D (5 bases). This CDR3 region has 14 residues. Between the trimmed V and J ends, which lost 1 base and 4 bases, there was a span of 11 bases. CDR1 and CDR2 from the germline V gene are SGDLS and YYNGEE.

V gene TRBV18 combines with J gene TRBJ1-2; 7 bases fit TRBD1. This CDR3 is 16 amino acids long. V shed 0 bases and J 2 bases; nucleotides not matched to a gene: 6. Germline loops: CDR1 KGHSH, CDR2 LQKENI. CDR3 in amino acids: CASSPPSRGANYGYTF. The CDR3 nucleotides are TGTGCCAGCTCACCACCGAGCAGGGGGGCCAACTATGGCTACACCTTC.

The gene calls are TRBV5-8 and TRBJ2-1; 8 nucleotides agree with TRBD1. In germline, CDR1 is SGHTS, CDR2 YDEGEE. There are 12 residues in the CDR3. V gave up 7 bases and J gave up 9 bases; unmatched junction bases: 6. For the CDR3, the DNA is TGTGCCAGCGCCAGGGGGCCCACTGAGCAGTTCTTC. Its translation is CASARGPTEQFF.

The chain uses TRBV4-1 and TRBJ2-7, with 10 nucleotides matching TRBD2. The CDR3 has 16 amino acids. Germline CDR1 MGHRA, CDR2 YSYEKL. The J segment lost 4 bases and the V segment lost 0 bases, leaving 6 bases of the junction unmatched. In DNA form, the CDR3 reads TGCGCCAGCAGCCAAGAGAATGGACTAGCGGTGTACGAGCAGTACTTC. As protein: CASSQENGLAVYEQYF.

In its sample, this clone was seen a few times. The chain couples TRBV7-9 to TRBJ1-5; a possible D gene is TRBD1 (6 bases). CDR3 length: 13 residues. CDR1 and CDR2 (germline): SEHNR, FQNEAQ (reference sequence). Trimming took 8 bases from V and 7 from J, leaving 15 bases between them. The CDR3 bases are TGTGCCAGCTCGATAGGGGGGGAGCAGCCCCAGCATTTT. It translates to CASSIGGEQPQHF.

The chain is built from TRBV5-1 and TRBJ2-2, with 8 bases that match TRBD2. The germline V gene encodes CDR1 SGHRS and CDR2 YFSETQ. Losses at the gene ends were 3 bases for V and 8 bases for J; bases not matched to a gene: 12. The CDR3 totals 16 residues. The CDR3 nucleotides are TGCGCCAGCAGCTCCGGCGGACTAGCCATGGGAGGGGAGCTGTTTTTT. It translates to CASSSGGLAMGGELFF.

V and J are TRBV10-3 and TRBJ2-1; 16 nucleotides line up with TRBD2. V trimming: 5 bases; J trimming: 7 bases; junction bases outside the gene matches: 5. CDR1 is ENHRY and CDR2 is SYGVKD in the germline V gene. The CDR3 contains 16 residues. CDR3 DNA: TGTGCCATCAGTCAGGGACTAGCGGGGGGGTTGAATGAGCAGTTCTTC. Its protein is CAISQGLAGGLNEQFF.

Written as DNA, the CDR3 is TGTGCCAGCACCGCCCCGGGACAGGGACGAGGACTGTTTTTT. Translating it yields CASTAPGQGRGLFF. The rearrangement joins TRBV28 to TRBJ1-4, with TRBD1 identical over 9 bases. V dropped 7 bases and J dropped 13; count of bases not matched to a gene: 13. The CDR3 sequence is 14 residues long. The V gene's germline CDR1 is MDHEN and CDR2 SYDVKM.

The table lists this clone with a few counts. The chain is built from TRBV5-1 and TRBJ2-2; TRBD1 matches 7 bases. Per germline, CDR1 SGHRS and CDR2 YFSETQ. CDR3 length: 14 amino acids. Trimming at V came to 0 bases and at J to 6 bases, leaving 2 bases not matched to a gene. The CDR3 spells CASSLEGAAGELFF. Here the CDR3 DNA reads TGCGCCAGCAGCTTGGAGGGGGCAGCCGGGGAGCTGTTTTTT.

This clone showed up just a few times. This rearrangement joins TRBV7-9 to TRBJ2-5, with D perhaps TRBD1 (6 bases). Trimming shortened V by 7 bases and J by 2 bases, and 20 bases separated the two germline ends. This CDR3 has 16 amino acids. Per the germline V gene, CDR1 is SEHNR and CDR2 is FQNEAQ (reference sequence). The CDR3 loop reads CASTVGATGLQETQYF. CDR3 DNA sequence: TGTGCCAGCACAGTGGGAGCGACAGGACTTCAAGAGACCCAGTACTTC.